This T cell receptor beta chain originates from a study of beta chain features in type 1 diabetes. About the study: When patients were set against healthy donors, age, gender and cell yields were similar. Sorted cells examined across all samples numbered 85 million to 130 million. Whole-study findings and limits: The similarity of naive, central memory and Treg TCRB repertoires appeared greater among patients than among healthy donors. Patients with type 1 diabetes carried fewer insertions and had more deletions at their VDJ junctions.

Investigators reverse transcribed all isolated RNA, so they sequenced expressed TCRB transcripts. TCRdb's table, derived via immunoSEQ multiplex PCR, lists solely in-frame clones and lacks some. Of hundreds of thousands of clones listed, around a sixth are singletons. This clone turned up a few times. Its antigen is still unknown. There are 19 residues in the CDR3. J gave up 0 bases and V 7 bases, and 17 bases lay outside the gene matches. The germline V gene has CDR1 SNHLY and CDR2 FYNNEI. The sequence derives from a woman between 18 and 30 years old in good health. The sequencing input was naive CD4+ T cells from blood. The V call is TRBV2, the J call TRBJ2-1; TRBD1 matches at 8 bases. The CDR3 DNA follows: TGTGCCAGCACTAGGGACAGGAGAAGCTTCAGGAGCTCCTACAATGAGCAGTTCTTC. The encoded protein is CASTRDRRSFRSSYNEQFF. The full variable domain, with the rest looked up from reference TRBV2 and TRBJ2-1, is EPEVTQTPSHQVTQMGQEVILRCVPISNHLYFYWYRQILGQKVEFLVSFYNNEISEKSEIFDDQFSVERPDGSNFTLKIRSTKLEDSAMYFCASTRDRRSFRSSYNEQFFGPGTRLTVL.